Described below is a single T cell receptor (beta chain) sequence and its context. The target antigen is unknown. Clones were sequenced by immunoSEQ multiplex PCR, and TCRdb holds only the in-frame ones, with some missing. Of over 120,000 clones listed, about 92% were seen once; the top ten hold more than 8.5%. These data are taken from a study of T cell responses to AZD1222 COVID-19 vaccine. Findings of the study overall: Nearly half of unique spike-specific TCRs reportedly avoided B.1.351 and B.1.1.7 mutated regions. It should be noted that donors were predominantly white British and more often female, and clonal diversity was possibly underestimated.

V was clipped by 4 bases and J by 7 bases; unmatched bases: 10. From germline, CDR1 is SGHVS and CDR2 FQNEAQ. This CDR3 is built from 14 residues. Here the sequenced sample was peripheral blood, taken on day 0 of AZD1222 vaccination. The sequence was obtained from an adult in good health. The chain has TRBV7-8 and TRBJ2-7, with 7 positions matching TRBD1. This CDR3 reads CASSSTGHLGEQYF. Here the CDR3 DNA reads TGTGCCAGCAGCTCGACAGGGCACCTGGGTGAGCAGTACTTC.